The rows below give T cell receptor beta chains drawn from one sample of a study of CD8 T cells in ankylosing spondylitis. TCRdb recomputed calls from the 5' RACE reads with MiXCR, one row per CDR3 protein. The profile covers fewer than 550,000 distinct CDR3 sequences, with under 5.5% appearing a single time and under 4.5% taken by the ten largest. The sequenced material came from blood, either unsorted or a sorted T cell fraction (not recorded which). These receptors were collected from a male donor with ankylosing spondylitis. Both conserved end residues are part of each CDR3. Each record gives: J gene, clone size, D gene, V gene, CDR3 length, CDR3 DNA, CDR3 protein. The D gene is left open where the match is weak. Some rows have no size entry. The others give once, few or many, or a class for an expanded clone.

>TRBJ2-3|many|TRBD2|TRBV4-3|17
TGCGCCAGCAGCCTCCGACTAGCGGGAGGTTCAGCAGATACGCAGTATTTT
CASSLRLAGGSADTQYF
>TRBJ1-2|many|-|TRBV29-1|11
TGCAGCGACGCCGCGGGGGTTGGCTACACCTTC
CSDAAGVGYTF
>TRBJ2-1|-|-|TRBV3-1|15
TGTGCCAGCAGCCAGGTCCTCAGCTCCTACAATGAGCAGTTCTTC
CASSQVLSSYNEQFF
>TRBJ1-5|-|-|TRBV12-3/TRBV12-4|12
TGTGCCAGCAGCCGGACTGATCAGCCCCAGCATTTT
CASSRTDQPQHF
>TRBJ2-7|many|TRBD1|TRBV5-1|14
TGCGCCAGCAGCGAACCGGACAGGCTCTACGAGCAGTACTTC
CASSEPDRLYEQYF
>TRBJ2-2|many|-|TRBV7-9|13
TGTGCCAGCAGCTCGGACTATACCGGGGAGCTGTTTTTT
CASSSDYTGELFF
>TRBJ1-5|-|-|TRBV6-2/TRBV6-3|14
TGTGCCAGCGGAACTCAATATAGCAATCAGCCCCAGCATTTT
CASGTQYSNQPQHF
>TRBJ2-2|many|TRBD2|TRBV7-7|15
TGTGCTAGCAGCTTAAGGACTAGCGGCACCGGGGAGCTGTTTTTT
CASSLRTSGTGELFF
>TRBJ1-6|many|-|TRBV9|16
TGTGCCAGCAGCCCCCATGTTGCGGGCCCAAATTCACCCCTCCACTTT
CASSPHVAGPNSPLHF
>TRBJ1-3|many|-|TRBV2|16
TGTGCCAGCAGCGCTACCAGGGGACTTGCTGGAAACACCATATATTTT
CASSATRGLAGNTIYF
>TRBJ2-4|few|-|TRBV19|16
TGTGCCAGTAGTGGAGATAGCGTTCTAGCCAAAAACATTCAGTACTTC
CASSGDSVLAKNIQYF